Sequencing of this TCR beta chain was carried out in a study of T cell responses to AZD1222 COVID-19 vaccine. Generated by immunoSEQ multiplex PCR, the TCRdb table keeps only in-frame clones and is missing some. The repertoire has under 150,000 clones, about 90% of them found once; the top ten carry 5% to 6.5%. The study, taken as a whole, reports: Unmutated variant regions are reportedly the target of nearly half of TCRs that are spike-specific. At baseline, seropositivity was found in only a handful of AZD1222 recipients. Donors skewed white British and female; clonal diversity was possibly underestimated.

In the case of this clone: Antigen: not known.

V shed 2 bases and J shed 9 bases, with 14 bases lying between them. The germline V gene has CDR1 SNHLY and CDR2 FYNNEI. This CDR3 region has 15 residues. Material: peripheral blood, obtained on day 0 of AZD1222 vaccination. The chain recombines TRBV2 with TRBJ1-6; tentatively, D is TRBD1 (5 bases). The sequence was obtained from an adult in good health. CDR3: CASSEYEGTGSPLHF. The DNA for the CDR3 is TGTGCCAGCAGTGAATACGAGGGGACGGGTTCACCCCTCCACTTT.